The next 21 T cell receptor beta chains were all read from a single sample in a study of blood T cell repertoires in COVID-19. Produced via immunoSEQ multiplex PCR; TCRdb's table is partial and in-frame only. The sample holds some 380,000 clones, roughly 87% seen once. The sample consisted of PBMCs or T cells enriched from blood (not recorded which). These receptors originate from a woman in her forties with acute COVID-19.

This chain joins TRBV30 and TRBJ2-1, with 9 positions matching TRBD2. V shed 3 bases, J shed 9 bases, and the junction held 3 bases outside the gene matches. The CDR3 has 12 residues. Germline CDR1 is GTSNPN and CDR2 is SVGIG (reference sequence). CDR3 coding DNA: TGTGCCTGGAGGCCTAGCGGGGTTGAGCAGTTCTTC. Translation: CAWRPSGVEQFF.

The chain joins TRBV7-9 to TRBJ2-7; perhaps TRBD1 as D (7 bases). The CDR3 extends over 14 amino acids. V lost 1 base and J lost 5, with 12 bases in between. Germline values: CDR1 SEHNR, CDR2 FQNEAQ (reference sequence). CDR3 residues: CASSLVGGGDEQYF. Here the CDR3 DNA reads TGTGCCAGCAGCTTAGTTGGAGGGGGCGACGAGCAGTACTTC. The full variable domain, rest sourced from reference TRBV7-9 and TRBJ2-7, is DTGVSQNPRHKITKRGQNVTFRCDPISEHNRLYWYRQTLGQGPEFLTYFQNEAQLEKSRLLSDRFSAERPKGSFSTLEIQRTEQGDSAMYLCASSLVGGGDEQYFGPGTRLTVT.

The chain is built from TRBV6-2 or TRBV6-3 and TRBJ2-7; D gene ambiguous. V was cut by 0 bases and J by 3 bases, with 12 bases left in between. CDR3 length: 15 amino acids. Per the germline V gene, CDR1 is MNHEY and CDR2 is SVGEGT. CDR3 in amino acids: CASSYSSRLIYEQYF. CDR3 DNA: TGTGCCAGCAGTTACTCCTCTCGACTTATCTACGAGCAGTACTTC.

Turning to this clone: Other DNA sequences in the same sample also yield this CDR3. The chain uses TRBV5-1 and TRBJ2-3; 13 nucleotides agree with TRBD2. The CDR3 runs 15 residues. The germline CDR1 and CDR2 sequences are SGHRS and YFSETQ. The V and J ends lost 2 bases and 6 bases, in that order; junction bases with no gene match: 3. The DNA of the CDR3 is TGCGCCAGCAGCTTAACTAGCGGGGGGGTGGATACGCAGTATTTT. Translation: CASSLTSGGVDTQYF.

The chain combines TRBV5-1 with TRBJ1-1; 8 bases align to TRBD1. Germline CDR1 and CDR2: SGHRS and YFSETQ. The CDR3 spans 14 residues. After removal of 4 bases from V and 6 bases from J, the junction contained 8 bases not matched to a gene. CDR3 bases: TGCGCCAGCAGCCTAGGACAGGGAACCGCTGAAGCTTTCTTT. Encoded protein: CASSLGQGTAEAFF. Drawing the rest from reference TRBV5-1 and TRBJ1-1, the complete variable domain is KAGVTQTPRYLIKTRGQQVTLSCSPISGHRSVSWYQQTPGQGLQFLFEYFSETQRNKGNFPGRFSGRQFSNSRSEMNVSTLELGDSALYLCASSLGQGTAEAFFGQGTRLTVV.

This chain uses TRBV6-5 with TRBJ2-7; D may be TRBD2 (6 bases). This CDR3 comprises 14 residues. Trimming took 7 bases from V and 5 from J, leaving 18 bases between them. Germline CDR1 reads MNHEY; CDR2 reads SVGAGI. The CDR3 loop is CASIAPGLPHEQYF. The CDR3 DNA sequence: TGTGCCAGCATCGCCCCGGGACTGCCTCACGAGCAGTACTTC.

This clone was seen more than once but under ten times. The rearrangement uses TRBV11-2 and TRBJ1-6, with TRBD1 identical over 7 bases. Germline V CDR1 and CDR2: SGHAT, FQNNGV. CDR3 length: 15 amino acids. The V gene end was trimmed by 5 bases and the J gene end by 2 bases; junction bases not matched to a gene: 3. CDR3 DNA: TGTGCCAGCAGCCGGGACAGTACCTATAATTCACCCCTCCACTTT. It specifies CASSRDSTYNSPLHF.

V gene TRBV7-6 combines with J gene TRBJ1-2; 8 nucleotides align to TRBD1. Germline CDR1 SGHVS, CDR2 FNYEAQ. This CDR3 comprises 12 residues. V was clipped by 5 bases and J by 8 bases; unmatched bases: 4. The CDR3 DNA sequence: TGTGCCAGCAGCGCCGGGACAGGCGGCTACACCTTC. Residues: CASSAGTGGYTF.

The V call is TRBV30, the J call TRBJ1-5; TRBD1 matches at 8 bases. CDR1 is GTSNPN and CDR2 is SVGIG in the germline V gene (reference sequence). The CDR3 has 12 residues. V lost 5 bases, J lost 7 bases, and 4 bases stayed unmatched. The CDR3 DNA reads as TGTGCCTGGCGACAGGGGCGGCAGCCCCAGCATTTT. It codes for CAWRQGRQPQHF.

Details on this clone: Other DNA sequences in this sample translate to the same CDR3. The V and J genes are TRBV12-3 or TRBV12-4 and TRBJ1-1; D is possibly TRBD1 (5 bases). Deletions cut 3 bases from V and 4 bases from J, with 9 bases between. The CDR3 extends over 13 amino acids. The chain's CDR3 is CASSFGGGTEAFF. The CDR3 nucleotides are TGTGCCAGCAGTTTCGGGGGGGGCACTGAAGCTTTCTTT.

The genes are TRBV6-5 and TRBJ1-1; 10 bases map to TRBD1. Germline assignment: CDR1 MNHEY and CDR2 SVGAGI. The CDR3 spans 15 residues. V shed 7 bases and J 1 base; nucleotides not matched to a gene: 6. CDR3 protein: CASTVGQGGNTEAFF. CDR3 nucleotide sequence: TGTGCCAGCACCGTAGGACAGGGGGGGAACACTGAAGCTTTCTTT.

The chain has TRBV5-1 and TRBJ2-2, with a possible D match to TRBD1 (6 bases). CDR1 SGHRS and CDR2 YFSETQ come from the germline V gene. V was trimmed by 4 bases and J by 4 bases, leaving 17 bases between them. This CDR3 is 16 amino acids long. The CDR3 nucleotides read TGCGCCAGCAGCCCGATGGACAGTGGGAGCACCGGGGAGCTGTTTTTT. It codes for CASSPMDSGSTGELFF.

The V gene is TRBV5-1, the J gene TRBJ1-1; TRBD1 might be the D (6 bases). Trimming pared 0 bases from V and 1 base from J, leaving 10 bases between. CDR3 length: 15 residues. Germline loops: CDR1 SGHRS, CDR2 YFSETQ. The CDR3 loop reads CASSLETGTNTEAFF. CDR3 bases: TGCGCCAGCAGCTTGGAAACAGGGACGAACACTGAAGCTTTCTTT. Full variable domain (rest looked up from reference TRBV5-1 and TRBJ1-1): KAGVTQTPRYLIKTRGQQVTLSCSPISGHRSVSWYQQTPGQGLQFLFEYFSETQRNKGNFPGRFSGRQFSNSRSEMNVSTLELGDSALYLCASSLETGTNTEAFFGQGTRLTVV.

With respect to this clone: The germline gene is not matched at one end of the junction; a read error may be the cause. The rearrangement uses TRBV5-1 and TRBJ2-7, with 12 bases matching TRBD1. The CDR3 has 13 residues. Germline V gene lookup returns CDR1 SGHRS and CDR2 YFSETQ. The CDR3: CASSETGTGGQRF. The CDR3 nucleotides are TGCGCCAGCAGCGAAACCGGGACAGGGGGCCAGCGGTTC.

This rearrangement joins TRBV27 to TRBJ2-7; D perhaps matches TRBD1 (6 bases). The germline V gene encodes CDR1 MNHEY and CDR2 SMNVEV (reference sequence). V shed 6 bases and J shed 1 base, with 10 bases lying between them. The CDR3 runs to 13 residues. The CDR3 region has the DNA TGTGCCAGCAGAACAGGGAATTCCTACGAGCAGTACTTC. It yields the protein CASRTGNSYEQYF.

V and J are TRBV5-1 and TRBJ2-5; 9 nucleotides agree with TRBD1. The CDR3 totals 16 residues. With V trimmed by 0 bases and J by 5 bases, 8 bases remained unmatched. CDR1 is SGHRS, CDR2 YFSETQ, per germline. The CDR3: CASSLVTGGLEETQYF. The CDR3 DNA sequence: TGCGCCAGCAGCTTGGTGACAGGGGGTCTAGAGGAGACCCAGTACTTC.

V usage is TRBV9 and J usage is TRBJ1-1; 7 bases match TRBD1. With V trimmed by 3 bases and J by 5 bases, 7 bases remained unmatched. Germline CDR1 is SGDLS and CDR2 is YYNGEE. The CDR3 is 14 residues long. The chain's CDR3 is CASSGQGRGTEAFF. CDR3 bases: TGTGCCAGCAGCGGACAGGGAAGGGGTACTGAAGCTTTCTTT.

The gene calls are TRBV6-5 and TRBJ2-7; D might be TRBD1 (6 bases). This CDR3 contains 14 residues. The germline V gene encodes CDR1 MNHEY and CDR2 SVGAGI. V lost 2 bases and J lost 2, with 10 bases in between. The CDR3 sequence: CASSYEGDAYEQYF. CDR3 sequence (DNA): TGTGCCAGCAGTTACGAGGGGGATGCCTACGAGCAGTACTTC.

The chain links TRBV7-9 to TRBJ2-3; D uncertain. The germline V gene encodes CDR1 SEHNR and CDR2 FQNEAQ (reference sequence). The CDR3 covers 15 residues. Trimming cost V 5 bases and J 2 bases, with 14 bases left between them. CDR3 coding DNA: TGTGCCAGCAGCCTACCTTTGGGCCCCACAGATACGCAGTATTTT. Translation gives CASSLPLGPTDTQYF.

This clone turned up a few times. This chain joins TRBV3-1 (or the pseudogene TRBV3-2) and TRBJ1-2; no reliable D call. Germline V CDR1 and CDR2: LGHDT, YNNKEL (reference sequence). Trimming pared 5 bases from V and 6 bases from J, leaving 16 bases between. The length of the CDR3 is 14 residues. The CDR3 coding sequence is TGTGCCAGCAGCGCCGAGGCGCGGAAGGATGGCTACACCTTC. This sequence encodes CASSAEARKDGYTF.

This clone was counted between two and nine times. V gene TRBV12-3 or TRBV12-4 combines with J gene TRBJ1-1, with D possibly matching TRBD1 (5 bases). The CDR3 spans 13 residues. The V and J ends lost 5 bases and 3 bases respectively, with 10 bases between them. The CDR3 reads CASSLGTDTEAFF. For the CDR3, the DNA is TGTGCCAGCAGTCTCGGGACTGACACTGAAGCTTTCTTT.